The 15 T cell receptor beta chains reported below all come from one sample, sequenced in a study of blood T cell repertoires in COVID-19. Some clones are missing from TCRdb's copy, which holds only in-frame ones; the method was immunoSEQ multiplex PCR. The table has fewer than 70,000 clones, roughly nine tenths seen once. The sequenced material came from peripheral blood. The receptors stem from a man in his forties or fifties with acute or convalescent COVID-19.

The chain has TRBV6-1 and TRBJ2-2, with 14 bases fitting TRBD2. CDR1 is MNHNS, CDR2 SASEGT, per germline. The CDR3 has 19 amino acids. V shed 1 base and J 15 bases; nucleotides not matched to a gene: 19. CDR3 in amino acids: CASSEVLMGLAGAARLLFF. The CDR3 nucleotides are TGTGCCAGCAGTGAAGTTTTAATGGGACTAGCGGGAGCAGCTCGTCTGTTGTTTTTT.

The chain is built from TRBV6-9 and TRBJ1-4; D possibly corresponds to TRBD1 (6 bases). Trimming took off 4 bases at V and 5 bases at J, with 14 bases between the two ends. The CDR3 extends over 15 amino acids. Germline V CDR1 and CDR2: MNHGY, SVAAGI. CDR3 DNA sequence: TGTGCCAGCAGTTCCCTCACAGGGAACAATGAAAAACTGTTTTTT. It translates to CASSSLTGNNEKLFF.

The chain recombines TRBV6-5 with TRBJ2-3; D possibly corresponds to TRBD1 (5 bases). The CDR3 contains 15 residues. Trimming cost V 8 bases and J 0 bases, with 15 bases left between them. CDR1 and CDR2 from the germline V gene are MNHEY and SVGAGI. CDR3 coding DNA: TGTGCCAGCGTGTTCAGGGCCGGCAGCACAGATACGCAGTATTTT. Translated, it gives CASVFRAGSTDTQYF.

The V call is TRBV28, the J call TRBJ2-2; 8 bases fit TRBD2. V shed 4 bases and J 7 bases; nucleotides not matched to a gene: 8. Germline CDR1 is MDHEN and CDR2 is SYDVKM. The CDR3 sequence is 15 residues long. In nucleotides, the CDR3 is TGTGCCAGCAGTTCCCATAGCGGGAACGGCGGGGAGCTGTTTTTT. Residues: CASSSHSGNGGELFF.

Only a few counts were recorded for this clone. The CDR3, as DNA: TGTGCCAGCGCAAGGTCGCGGGAGGGAGTTGAGACCCAGTACTTC. This translates into CASARSREGVETQYF. This chain links TRBV4-2 with TRBJ2-5, with TRBD2 matching 9 bases. In germline, CDR1 is LGHNA, CDR2 YNFKEQ. With V trimmed by 8 bases and J by 5 bases, 12 bases remained unmatched. This CDR3 spans 15 amino acids.

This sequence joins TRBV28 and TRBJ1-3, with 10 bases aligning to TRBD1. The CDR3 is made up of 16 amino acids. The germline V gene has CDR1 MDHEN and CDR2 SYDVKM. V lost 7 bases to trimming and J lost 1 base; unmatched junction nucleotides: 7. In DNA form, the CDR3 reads TGTGCCAGCACCCCAGGGACAGGGGTATCTGGAAACACCATATATTTT. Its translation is CASTPGTGVSGNTIYF.

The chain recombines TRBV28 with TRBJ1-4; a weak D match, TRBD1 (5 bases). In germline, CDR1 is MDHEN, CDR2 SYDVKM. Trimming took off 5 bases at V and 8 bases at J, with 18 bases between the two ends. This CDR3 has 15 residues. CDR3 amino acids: CASSPTSGVREKLFF. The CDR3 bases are TGTGCCAGCAGTCCCACTTCGGGGGTACGGGAAAAACTGTTTTTT.

Here the CDR3 DNA reads TGTGCCTGGAGTGTACGTCTAGCGGGATCCACAGATACGCAGTATTTT. Protein sequence: CAWSVRLAGSTDTQYF. V and J are TRBV30 and TRBJ2-3; TRBD2 matches at 9 bases. The CDR3 sequence is 16 residues long. CDR1 is GTSNPN and CDR2 is SVGIG in the germline V gene (reference sequence). V shed 0 bases and J 2 bases; nucleotides not matched to a gene: 6.

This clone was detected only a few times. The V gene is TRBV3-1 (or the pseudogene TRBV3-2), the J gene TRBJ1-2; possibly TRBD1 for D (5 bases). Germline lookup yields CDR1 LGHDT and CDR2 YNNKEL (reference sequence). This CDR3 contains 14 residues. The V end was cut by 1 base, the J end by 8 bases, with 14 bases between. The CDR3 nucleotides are TGTGCCAGCAGCCAAGGTTCCCAGGGCGCGGGCTACACCTTC. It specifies CASSQGSQGAGYTF.

Written as DNA, the CDR3 is TGCAGTGCTAGAGTAAACACTGAAGCTTTCTTT. Amino acid sequence: CSARVNTEAFF. V is TRBV20-1 and J is TRBJ1-1; no reliable D call. CDR1 is DFQATT and CDR2 is SNEGSKA in the germline V gene (reference sequence). Trimming removed 1 base at V and 2 bases at J, with 2 bases between. The length of the CDR3 is 11 residues.

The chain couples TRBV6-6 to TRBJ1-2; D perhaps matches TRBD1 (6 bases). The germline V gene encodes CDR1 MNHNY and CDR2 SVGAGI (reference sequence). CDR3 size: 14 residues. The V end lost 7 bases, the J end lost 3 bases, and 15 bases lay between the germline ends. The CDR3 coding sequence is TGTGCCAGCACCCAACAGGGAGGGGACTATGGCTACACCTTC. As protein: CASTQQGGDYGYTF.

The CDR3 DNA reads as TGTGCCAGTAGTATAAGCACAGGGAGTTTGTCTTATGGCAATCAGCCCCAGCATTTT. Amino acid sequence: CASSISTGSLSYGNQPQHF. The genes are TRBV19 and TRBJ1-5, with D possibly TRBD1 on 6 matching bases. CDR1 and CDR2 from the germline V gene are LNHDA and SQIVND (reference sequence). Trimming shortened V by 2 bases and J by 2 bases, and 22 bases separated the two germline ends. The CDR3 totals 19 residues.

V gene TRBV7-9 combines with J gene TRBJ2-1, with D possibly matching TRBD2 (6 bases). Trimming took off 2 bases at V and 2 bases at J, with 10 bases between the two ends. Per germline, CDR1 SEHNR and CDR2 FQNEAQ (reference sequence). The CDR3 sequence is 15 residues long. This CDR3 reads CASSLRGSPYNEQFF. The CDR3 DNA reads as TGTGCCAGCAGCTTACGGGGGAGCCCCTACAATGAGCAGTTCTTC. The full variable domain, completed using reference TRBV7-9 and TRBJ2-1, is DTGVSQNPRHKITKRGQNVTFRCDPISEHNRLYWYRQTLGQGPEFLTYFQNEAQLEKSRLLSDRFSAERPKGSFSTLEIQRTEQGDSAMYLCASSLRGSPYNEQFFGPGTRLTVL.

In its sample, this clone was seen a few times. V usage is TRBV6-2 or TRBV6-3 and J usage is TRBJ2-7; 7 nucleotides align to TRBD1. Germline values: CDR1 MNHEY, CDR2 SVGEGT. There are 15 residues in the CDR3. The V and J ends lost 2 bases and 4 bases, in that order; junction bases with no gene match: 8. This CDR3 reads CASSYQAGGWYEQYF. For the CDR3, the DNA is TGTGCCAGCAGTTACCAGGCAGGGGGTTGGTACGAGCAGTACTTC.

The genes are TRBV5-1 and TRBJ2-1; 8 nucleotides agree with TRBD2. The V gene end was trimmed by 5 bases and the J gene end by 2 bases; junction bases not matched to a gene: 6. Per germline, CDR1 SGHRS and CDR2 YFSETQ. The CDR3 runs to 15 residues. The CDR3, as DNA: TGCGCCAGCAGTTTAGCGGGGACGGCCTACAATGAGCAGTTCTTC. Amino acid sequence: CASSLAGTAYNEQFF.